The source of this T cell receptor beta chain is a study of cytomegalovirus exposure and HLA in healthy donors. CDR3 length: 12 amino acids. V lost 8 bases to trimming and J lost 5 bases, with 7 bases between them. Data came from immunoSEQ multiplex PCR; TCRdb stores just in-frame clones and leaves some out. The sample shows about 57,000 clones, roughly 93% of them seen only once. The V and J genes are TRBV23-1 and TRBJ1-6; D might be TRBD1 (6 bases). TRBV23-1 is placed among ORFs of uncertain function. This TCR was recovered from a woman aged 18-35 years in good health and CMV-seronegative. What was sequenced was PBMCs. DNA for the CDR3: TGCGCCAGCCGGGACAATAATTCACCCCTCCACTTT. Its translation: CASRDNNSPLHF.